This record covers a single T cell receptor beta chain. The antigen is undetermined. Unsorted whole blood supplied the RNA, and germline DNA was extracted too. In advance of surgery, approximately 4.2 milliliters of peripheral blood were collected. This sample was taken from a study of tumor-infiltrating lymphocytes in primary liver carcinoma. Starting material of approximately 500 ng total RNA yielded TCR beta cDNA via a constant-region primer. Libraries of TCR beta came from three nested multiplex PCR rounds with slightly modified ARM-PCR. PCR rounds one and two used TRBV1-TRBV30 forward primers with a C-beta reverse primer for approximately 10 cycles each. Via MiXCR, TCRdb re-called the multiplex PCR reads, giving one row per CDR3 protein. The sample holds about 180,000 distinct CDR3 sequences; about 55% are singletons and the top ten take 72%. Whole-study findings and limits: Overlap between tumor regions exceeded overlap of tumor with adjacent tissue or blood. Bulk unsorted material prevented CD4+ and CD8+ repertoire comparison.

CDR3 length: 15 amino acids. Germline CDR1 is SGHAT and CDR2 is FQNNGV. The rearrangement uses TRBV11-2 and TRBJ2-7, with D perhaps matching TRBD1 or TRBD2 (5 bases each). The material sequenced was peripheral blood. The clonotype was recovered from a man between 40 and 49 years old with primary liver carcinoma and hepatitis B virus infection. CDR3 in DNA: TGTGCCAGCGGCTTAGGGTGGGGGACCACCTACGAGCAGTACGTC. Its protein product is CASGLGWGTTYEQYV.